This T cell receptor beta chain derives from a study of cytomegalovirus exposure and HLA in healthy donors. This clone has a handful of counts. The PCR ran on 60 Vbeta and 13 Jbeta primers. Clones were sequenced by immunoSEQ multiplex PCR, and TCRdb holds only the in-frame ones, with some missing. The sample comprises approximately 140,000 clones, approximately 80% of which are singletons, and approximately 5.6% rests with the top ten. Germline assignment: CDR1 MNHNS and CDR2 SASEGT. V lost 1 base and J lost 3, with 12 bases in between. The length of the CDR3 is 15 residues. This TCR derives from a woman in her thirties or forties in good health and CMV-seropositive. Sequencing was performed on PBMCs. The V and J genes are TRBV6-1 and TRBJ1-1, with D unresolved. CDR3 in DNA: TGTGCCAGCAGTGAAGATGAGGAGGGCGACACTGAAGCTTTCTTT. It yields the protein CASSEDEEGDTEAFF.